This T cell receptor beta chain was observed in a study of blood T cells in healthy people across ages. Through a sample-barcoded 5' primer and a J-beta primer mix, a second PCR was run for roughly 7 to 11 cycles. One entry per CDR3 protein results from TCRdb running MiXCR on the 5' RACE reads. This table holds some 760,000 distinct CDR3 sequences, more than 20% found once. From germline, CDR1 is SGHDN and CDR2 FVKESK. This CDR3 spans 18 amino acids. Trimming took 0 bases from V and 5 from J, leaving 17 bases between them. Another study also made use of these data, one on T cells of mothers and their children.

What was sequenced was blood. V is TRBV14 and J is TRBJ1-6, with D possibly matching TRBD1 (5 bases). This receptor was identified in a boy aged 10-17 years in good health. The CDR3 is CASSQERGAGNHNSPLHF. CDR3 bases: TGTGCCAGCAGCCAAGAACGTGGCGCAGGGAACCATAATTCACCCCTCCACTTT.